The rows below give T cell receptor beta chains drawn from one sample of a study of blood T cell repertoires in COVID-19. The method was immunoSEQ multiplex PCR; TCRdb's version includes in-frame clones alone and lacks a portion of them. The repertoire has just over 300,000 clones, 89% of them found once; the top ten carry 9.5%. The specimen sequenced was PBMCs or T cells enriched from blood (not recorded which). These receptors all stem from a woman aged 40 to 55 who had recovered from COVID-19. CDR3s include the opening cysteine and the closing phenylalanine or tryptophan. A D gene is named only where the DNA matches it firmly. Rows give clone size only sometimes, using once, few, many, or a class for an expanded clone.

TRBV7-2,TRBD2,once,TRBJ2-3,CASSSSGGRTDTQYF,TGTGCCAGCAGCTCTAGCGGGGGCCGCACAGATACGCAGTATTTT
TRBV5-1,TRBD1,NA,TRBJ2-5,CASSPETGYETQYF,TGCGCCAGCAGCCCGGAGACAGGGTACGAGACCCAGTACTTC
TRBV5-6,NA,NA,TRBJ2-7,CASSFMERVLYEQYF,TGTGCCAGCAGCTTCATGGAGCGGGTCCTCTACGAGCAGTACTTC
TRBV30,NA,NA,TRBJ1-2,CAWSVGYYGYTF,TGTGCCTGGAGTGTGGGCTACTATGGCTACACCTTC
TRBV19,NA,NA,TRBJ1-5,CASSIEALGQGQPQHF,TGTGCCAGTAGTATAGAAGCGCTGGGACAAGGGCAGCCCCAGCATTTT
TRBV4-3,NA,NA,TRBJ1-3,CASSQELGRTSGNTIYF,TGCGCCAGCAGCCAAGAATTAGGGAGAACCTCTGGAAACACCATATATTTT
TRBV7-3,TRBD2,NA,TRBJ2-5,CASSSGTSGGPRYF,TGTGCCAGCAGCTCCGGGACTAGCGGGGGGCCTCGGTACTTC
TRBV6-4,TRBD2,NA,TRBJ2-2,CASSPGLAVLRELFF,TGTGCCAGCAGTCCGGGACTAGCGGTCCTCCGGGAGCTGTTTTTT
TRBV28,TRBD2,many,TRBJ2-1,CASTAGLAGVNEQFF,TGTGCCAGCACCGCGGGACTAGCGGGAGTCAATGAGCAGTTCTTC
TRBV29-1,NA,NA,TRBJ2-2,CSVFVGFGANTGELFF,TGCAGCGTTTTCGTTGGGTTCGGGGCGAACACCGGGGAGCTGTTTTTT
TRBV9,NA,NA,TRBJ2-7,CASSRDLYEQYF,TGTGCCAGCTCCCGGGATCTGTACGAGCAGTACTTC
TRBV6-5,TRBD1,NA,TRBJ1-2,CASSYPGTGGSGYTF,TGTGCCAGCAGTTACCCCGGGACAGGGGGCTCTGGCTACACCTTC
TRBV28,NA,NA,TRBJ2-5,CASSSRETQYF,TGTGCCAGCAGTTCCAGGGAGACCCAGTACTTC
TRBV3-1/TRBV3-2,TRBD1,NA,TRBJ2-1,CASSQAGTGGADEQFF,TGTGCCAGCAGCCAAGCCGGGACAGGGGGCGCGGATGAGCAGTTCTTC
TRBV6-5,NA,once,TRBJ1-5,CATHPGGARNQPQHF,TGTGCCACCCACCCGGGGGGGGCCCGCAATCAGCCCCAGCATTTT
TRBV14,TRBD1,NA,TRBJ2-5,CASSQGGQGPGAQYF,TGTGCCAGCAGCCAAGGTGGACAGGGGCCAGGGGCCCAGTACTTC
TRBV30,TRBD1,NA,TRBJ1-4,CAWKLVGTGGEKLFF,TGTGCCTGGAAGTTGGTCGGGACAGGGGGCGAAAAACTGTTTTTT
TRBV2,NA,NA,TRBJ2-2,CASSYRRTNTGELFF,TGTGCCAGCAGTTACAGACGAACGAACACCGGGGAGCTGTTTTTT
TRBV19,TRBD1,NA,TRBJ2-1,CASSIEGQGKDNEQFF,TGTGCCAGTAGTATAGAGGGACAGGGAAAGGACAATGAGCAGTTCTTC
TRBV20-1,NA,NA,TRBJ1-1,CSASKELNTEAFF,TGCAGTGCTAGTAAGGAGCTGAACACTGAAGCTTTCTTT
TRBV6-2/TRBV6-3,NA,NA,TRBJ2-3,CASSRGLDTQYF,TGTGCCAGCAGTAGGGGATTGGATACGCAGTATTTT
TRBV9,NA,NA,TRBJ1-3,CASSVDGTRDAGSGNTIYF,TGTGCCAGCAGCGTAGACGGGACACGCGACGCCGGCTCTGGAAACACCATATATTTT
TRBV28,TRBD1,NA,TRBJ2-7,CASSSYRGHSYEQYF,TGTGCCAGCAGCTCGTACAGGGGGCATTCCTACGAGCAGTACTTC
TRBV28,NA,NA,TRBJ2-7,CASSPGYEQYF,TGTGCCAGCAGTCCCGGCTACGAGCAGTACTTC
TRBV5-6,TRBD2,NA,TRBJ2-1,CASSTSGTNIYNEQFF,TGTGCCAGCAGCACCAGCGGGACTAACATCTACAATGAGCAGTTCTTC
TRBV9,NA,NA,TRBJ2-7,CASSSRERSYEQYF,TGTGCCAGCAGCTCCCGGGAGCGCTCCTACGAGCAGTACTTC
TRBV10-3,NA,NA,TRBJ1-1,CASHRAAGGTEAFF,TGTGCCTCGCACAGGGCAGCTGGAGGCACTGAAGCTTTCTTT
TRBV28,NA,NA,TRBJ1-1,CASSLRSGMVTEAFF,TGTGCCAGCAGTTTACGGTCAGGGATGGTTACTGAAGCTTTCTTT
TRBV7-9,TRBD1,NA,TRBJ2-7,CASSLTGGNNEQYF,TGTGCCAGCAGCTTGACAGGGGGGAACAACGAGCAGTACTTC
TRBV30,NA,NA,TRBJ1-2,CAWSVAGAYGYTF,TGTGCCTGGAGTGTGGCAGGCGCCTATGGCTACACCTTC
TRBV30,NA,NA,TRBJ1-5,CAWSPDSGNQPQHF,TGTGCCTGGAGCCCCGACAGCGGCAATCAGCCCCAGCATTTT
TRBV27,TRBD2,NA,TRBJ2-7,CASSFKGPTSGVFSYEQYF,TGTGCCAGCAGTTTTAAAGGCCCTACTAGCGGTGTTTTCTCCTACGAGCAGTACTTC
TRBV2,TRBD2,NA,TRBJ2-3,CASSFLAGNTDTQYF,TGTGCCAGTAGCTTTCTAGCGGGGAACACAGATACGCAGTATTTT
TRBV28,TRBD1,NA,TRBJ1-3,CASFGGRGKTGNTIYF,TGTGCCAGTTTCGGAGGCAGGGGGAAAACTGGAAACACCATATATTTT
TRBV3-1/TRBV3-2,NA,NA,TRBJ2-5,CASSPSEAAWETQYF,TGTGCCAGCAGCCCATCCGAAGCTGCCTGGGAGACCCAGTACTTC
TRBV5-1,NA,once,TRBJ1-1,CASSLEGARTEAFF,TGCGCCAGCAGCTTGGAAGGGGCACGGACTGAAGCTTTCTTT